The 13 T cell receptor beta chains below all came from one sample that was sequenced in a study of shared T cell receptors in the human thymus. Produced via immunoSEQ multiplex PCR; TCRdb's table is partial and in-frame only. The sample contains some 700,000 clones, approximately 85% of which appear only once. The sample was also linked to a second study, of human thymus T cells.

Sequencing input: thymocytes. The receptors come from a girl under three years old with a congenital heart defect.

This chain connects TRBV2 to TRBJ2-7; 7 positions agree with TRBD1. Germline-derived CDR1 and CDR2 are SNHLY and FYNNEI. Trimming took 7 bases from V and 6 from J; bases not matched to a gene: 15. The CDR3 loop spans 15 amino acids. The CDR3 loop reads CASKGRDDRVCEQYF. The DNA for the CDR3 is TGTGCCAGCAAGGGAAGGGATGACAGGGTGTGCGAGCAGTACTTC.

This clone was recorded only once. The chain carries TRBV6-1 and TRBJ2-1, with 8 bases fitting TRBD2. This CDR3 region has 15 residues. The germline CDR1 and CDR2 sequences are MNHNS and SASEGT. V was clipped by 6 bases and J by 3 bases; unmatched bases: 7. CDR3 nucleotide sequence: TGTGCCAGCAGGGTTACTAGCGGACTCTACAATGAGCAGTTCTTC. Translating it yields CASRVTSGLYNEQFF.

About this clone itself: The junction and the germline gene differ at one end; a read error may be behind it. The chain has TRBV12-5 and TRBJ1-1; D gene ambiguous. CDR1 and CDR2 from the germline V gene are LGHNT and FRNRAP. This CDR3 is built from 14 residues. This CDR3 is CASGMTLLSTEVFF. The CDR3 DNA reads as TGTGCTAGTGGAATGACACTCTTGAGCACTGAAGTTTTCTTT.

The chain is built from TRBV30 and TRBJ1-3; 7 bases line up with TRBD1. V dropped 5 bases and J dropped 8; count of bases not matched to a gene: 21. Germline V lookup: CDR1 GTSNPN, CDR2 SVGIG (reference sequence). This CDR3 has 17 residues. The CDR3 spells CAWDITSDRQVEDTIYF. Here the CDR3 DNA reads TGTGCCTGGGACATAACCTCGGACAGGCAAGTGGAAGACACCATATATTTT.

The J gene is TRBJ2-3, the V gene TRBV9, with TRBD2 identical over 10 bases. The CDR3 extends over 17 amino acids. CDR1 is SGDLS and CDR2 is YYNGEE in the germline V gene. After removal of 0 bases from V and 8 bases from J, the junction contained 12 bases not matched to a gene. The CDR3 DNA reads as TGTGCCAGCAGCGTAGCAACTAGCGGGGTCAAATGGGGTACGCAGTATTTT. Encoded protein: CASSVATSGVKWGTQYF.

This chain uses TRBV6-1 with TRBJ1-5, with D unresolved. CDR1 MNHNS and CDR2 SASEGT come from the germline V gene. V dropped 6 bases and J dropped 0 bases, with 9 bases sitting between them. The CDR3 runs to 14 residues. The CDR3 coding sequence is TGTGCCAGCAGGTTAACTTTTAGCAATCAGCCCCAGCATTTT. Protein sequence: CASRLTFSNQPQHF.

This clone was seen once. The V and J genes are TRBV14 and TRBJ2-1; D might be TRBD1 (5 bases). The CDR3 sequence is 15 residues long. Germline V lookup: CDR1 SGHDN, CDR2 FVKESK. The V gene lost 4 bases and the J gene lost 5 bases, with 15 bases spanning the gap. CDR3 amino acids: CASSLRAWGNNEQFF. CDR3 coding DNA: TGTGCCAGCAGCCTCAGGGCGTGGGGAAACAATGAGCAGTTCTTC.

The chain employs TRBV5-6 and TRBJ1-2; possible D gene TRBD1, 5 bases. Germline assignment: CDR1 SGHDT and CDR2 YYEEEE. V gave up 1 base and J gave up 8 bases, with 15 bases separating them. The CDR3 extends over 14 amino acids. CDR3 sequence reads: CASSLIRAPEGYTF. The CDR3 bases are TGTGCCAGCAGCTTGATCAGGGCCCCGGAGGGCTACACCTTC.

The V call is TRBV7-9, the J call TRBJ1-1; D ambiguous. The germline gives CDR1 SEHNR, CDR2 FQNEAQ (reference sequence). Deletions cut 10 bases from V and 1 base from J, with 13 bases between. There are 13 residues in the CDR3. The CDR3 here is CATRPPSNTEAFF. CDR3 nucleotides: TGTGCCACCCGTCCCCCCTCGAACACTGAAGCTTTCTTT.

The chain uses TRBV28 and TRBJ2-5, with 7 bases fitting TRBD2. CDR3 length: 16 residues. V lost 6 bases and J lost 4; bases outside the gene matches: 14. Germline assignment: CDR1 MDHEN and CDR2 SYDVKM. CDR3 in amino acids: CASRTKRDGGIETQYF. The CDR3 DNA follows: TGTGCCAGCAGAACCAAACGGGACGGGGGGATAGAGACCCAGTACTTC.

This clone appeared a few times. The chain is built from TRBV10-3 and TRBJ2-7, with a tentative D call TRBD1 (6 bases). The germline CDR1 and CDR2 sequences are ENHRY and SYGVKD. CDR3 size: 14 residues. The V gene lost 5 bases and the J gene lost 3 bases, with 14 bases spanning the gap. CDR3 residues: CAISSQGKNYEQYF. CDR3 sequence (DNA): TGTGCCATCAGTTCGCAGGGGAAAAACTACGAGCAGTACTTC.

The rearrangement uses TRBV5-1 and TRBJ2-2, with D maybe TRBD2 (7 bases). The germline V and J ends were trimmed by 0 bases and 3 bases, with 24 bases remaining between them. Germline CDR1 SGHRS, CDR2 YFSETQ. The CDR3 runs to 20 residues. CDR3 DNA: TGCGCCAGCAGCTTGGCCACCAGGGGAGGCGGGGGAACACACACCGGGGAGCTGTTTTTT. Residues: CASSLATRGGGGTHTGELFF.

V gene TRBV5-6 combines with J gene TRBJ1-1; D ambiguous. V lost 4 bases and J 14 bases, leaving 6 bases between the germline ends. This CDR3 is 8 amino acids long. Germline V CDR1 and CDR2: SGHDT, YYEEEE. The CDR3 region is CASSLEFF. DNA for the CDR3: TGTGCCAGCAGCCTTGAGTTCTTT.